The 7 T cell receptor beta chains reported below all come from one sample, sequenced in a study of beta chain features in type 1 diabetes. As every portion of the isolated RNA was reverse transcribed, the sequencing read expressed TCRB transcripts. The protocol was immunoSEQ multiplex PCR, while the TCRdb copy is restricted to in-frame clones and leaves out a portion. The repertoire consists of fewer than 150,000 clones, with 6.9% occurring once and the leading ten covering more than 1.1%. Material for sequencing was central memory CD4+ T cells from blood. The receptors stem from a woman in her 30s in good health.

The rearrangement links TRBV7-2 to TRBJ2-3; possibly TRBD2 for D (6 bases). Deletions cut 5 bases from V and 4 bases from J, with 10 bases between. Germline V gene lookup returns CDR1 SGHTA and CDR2 FQGNSA. The length of the CDR3 is 13 residues. The CDR3 region is CASSLGTSDTQYF. For the CDR3, the DNA is TGTGCCAGCAGCCTTGGGACTTCAGATACGCAGTATTTT. Full variable domain (remainder filled in from reference TRBV7-2 and TRBJ2-3): GAGVSQSPSNKVTEKGKDVELRCDPISGHTALYWYRQSLGQGLEFLIYFQGNSAPDKSGLPSDRFSAERTGGSVSTLTIQRTQQEDSAVYLCASSLGTSDTQYFGPGTRLTVL.

This clone was seen many times. This chain connects TRBV9 to TRBJ2-1, with TRBD1 as a possible D gene (5 bases). Deletions cut 2 bases from V and 1 base from J, with 10 bases between. Germline-derived CDR1 and CDR2 are SGDLS and YYNGEE. The CDR3 sequence is 15 residues long. The CDR3 protein is CASSVQGDSYNEQFF. In nucleotides, the CDR3 is TGTGCCAGCAGCGTCCAGGGTGATTCCTACAATGAGCAGTTCTTC.

This chain's CDR3 is CASNGGRGYNEQFF. CDR3 DNA: TGTGCCAGCAACGGCGGGAGAGGTTACAATGAGCAGTTCTTC. The V and J genes are TRBV28 and TRBJ2-1, with 7 bases matching TRBD2. In germline, CDR1 is MDHEN, CDR2 SYDVKM. CDR3 length: 14 amino acids. The V and J ends lost 7 bases and 4 bases, in that order; junction bases with no gene match: 7.

This chain uses TRBV30 with TRBJ1-2, with 7 bases aligning to TRBD1. The CDR3 has 14 amino acids. CDR1 is GTSNPN and CDR2 is SVGIG in the germline V gene (reference sequence). J gave up 6 bases and V 0 bases, and 7 bases lay outside the gene matches. CDR3 in DNA: TGTGCCTGGAGTGTGGGGCAGGGGACAGATGGCTACACCTTC. Amino acid sequence: CAWSVGQGTDGYTF.

This clone was counted a few times. This chain uses TRBV18 with TRBJ1-2; TRBD1 might be the D (6 bases). This CDR3 spans 16 amino acids. The V gene lost 3 bases and the J gene lost 3 bases, with 17 bases spanning the gap. Germline V gene sequence: CDR1 KGHSH, CDR2 LQKENI. For the CDR3, the DNA is TGTGCCAGCTCACCTCTGGCAGGGGTAGAGGACTATGGCTACACCTTC. Encoded protein: CASSPLAGVEDYGYTF. Based on the CDR3 plus reference TRBV18 and TRBJ1-2, the full variable domain is NAGVMQNPRHLVRRRGQEARLRCSPMKGHSHVYWYRQLPEEGLKFMVYLQKENIIDESGMPKERFSAEFPKEGPSILRIQQVVRGDSAAYFCASSPLAGVEDYGYTFGSGTRLTVV.

The chain links TRBV5-4 to TRBJ2-7, with D uncertain. The V end lost 4 bases, the J end lost 6 bases, and 20 bases lay between the germline ends. Germline CDR1 SGHNT, CDR2 YYREEE (reference sequence). The CDR3 consists of 15 residues. The CDR3 protein is CASSSTSSPRSEQYF. The DNA of the CDR3 is TGTGCCAGCAGCAGTACCTCCAGTCCGCGGTCCGAGCAGTACTTC.

The chain recombines TRBV5-1 with TRBJ1-1; TRBD1 matches 9 bases. Germline loops: CDR1 SGHRS, CDR2 YFSETQ. V lost 7 bases, J lost 4 bases, and 17 bases stayed unmatched. The CDR3 spans 17 residues. Written as DNA, the CDR3 is TGCGCCAGCTCATCTCAACCGGGACAGGGCTGGGGCACTGAAGCTTTCTTT. Encoded protein: CASSSQPGQGWGTEAFF. Supplemented by reference TRBV5-1 and TRBJ1-1, the full variable domain reads KAGVTQTPRYLIKTRGQQVTLSCSPISGHRSVSWYQQTPGQGLQFLFEYFSETQRNKGNFPGRFSGRQFSNSRSEMNVSTLELGDSALYLCASSSQPGQGWGTEAFFGQGTRLTVV.